This T cell receptor beta chain was retrieved from a study of T cell responses to AZD1222 COVID-19 vaccine. Study-wide points: Sampled repertoires all dated from after the peak T cell response. Reportedly, nearly half the spike-specific TCRs target unmutated variant regions. Seropositive AZD1222 recipients at baseline numbered only 6 or 7.

This CDR3 region has 11 residues. The V end was cut by 3 bases, the J end by 4 bases, with 1 base between. Regarding this clone: Its antigen is undetermined.

Using immunoSEQ multiplex PCR, the repertoire was profiled, and TCRdb retains in-frame clones only, with some absent. The table has 130,000 to 150,000 clones, more than 85% seen once. This receptor was obtained from an adult who had recovered from COVID-19. The starting material was peripheral blood, obtained after recovery from COVID-19. This chain uses TRBV12-3 or TRBV12-4 with TRBJ2-1; D is unresolved. The CDR3 region has the DNA TGTGCCAGCAGTTTTTACAATGAGCAGTTCTTC. Translating gives CASSFYNEQFF.